One and the same sample provided the 30 T cell receptor beta chains below, sequenced in a study of shared clonotypes between healthy human individuals. Sequenced by immunoSEQ multiplex PCR; TCRdb stores in-frame clones only, minus some. The sample carries some 690,000 clones, roughly 88% recorded once. What was sequenced was memory CD8+ T cells from PBMCs. Described subset: CD45RO+ cells pooled with CCR7-negative TemRA cells. Receptors originate from a man aged 18-30 years in good health. Some clones in this sample may be carry-over from other donors' samples.

The chain links TRBV9 to TRBJ1-2, with D possibly matching TRBD1 (6 bases). V was trimmed by 5 bases and J by 5 bases, leaving 19 bases between them. The CDR3 length is 15 residues. The V gene's germline CDR1 is SGDLS and CDR2 YYNGEE. For the CDR3, the DNA is TGTGCCAGCAGGGCCCGTGACAGGAGAGATTATGGCTACACCTTC. Protein sequence: CASRARDRRDYGYTF. Using reference TRBV9 and TRBJ1-2 for the parts outside the CDR3, the full variable domain is DSGVTQTPKHLITATGQRVTLRCSPRSGDLSVYWYQQSLDQGLQFLIQYYNGEERAKGNILERFSAQQFPDLHSELNLSSLELGDSALYFCASRARDRRDYGYTFGSGTRLTVV.

This clone has just one count. This chain joins TRBV7-9 and TRBJ2-7; D gene unclear. CDR3 length: 12 amino acids. Per the germline V gene, CDR1 is SEHNR and CDR2 is FQNEAQ (reference sequence). Trimming cost V 5 bases and J 6 bases, with 11 bases left between them. Written as DNA, the CDR3 is TGTGCCAGCAGCCCTGAGAGTGCCGAGCAGTACTTC. Translating gives CASSPESAEQYF.

This chain joins TRBV28 and TRBJ2-7; possibly TRBD2 for D (5 bases). There are 13 residues in the CDR3. CDR1 is MDHEN and CDR2 is SYDVKM in the germline V gene. V was shortened by 8 bases and J by 2 bases, with 13 bases between the two germline ends. CDR3 sequence (DNA): TGTGCCAGCGGAGGATTAGCGACCTACGAGCAGTACTTC. This translates into CASGGLATYEQYF.

The chain combines TRBV4-1 with TRBJ2-1; TRBD1 matches at 7 bases. The CDR3 consists of 16 residues. V lost 3 bases, J lost 4 bases, and 9 bases stayed unmatched. From germline, CDR1 is MGHRA and CDR2 YSYEKL. The chain's CDR3 is CASSHRQGLKYNEQFF. As DNA, the CDR3 is TGCGCCAGCAGCCACAGACAGGGATTAAAGTACAATGAGCAGTTCTTC.

The chain combines TRBV27 with TRBJ1-2, with TRBD1 matching over 8 bases. In germline, CDR1 is MNHEY, CDR2 SMNVEV (reference sequence). The CDR3 is made up of 14 amino acids. V shed 3 bases, J shed 8 bases, and the junction held 8 bases outside the gene matches. The chain's CDR3 is CASSFTTGVGGYTF. CDR3 in DNA: TGTGCCAGCAGTTTCACGACAGGGGTGGGGGGCTACACCTTC.

The rearrangement joins TRBV6-5 to TRBJ2-7, with D unresolved. Germline V gene lookup returns CDR1 MNHEY and CDR2 SVGAGI. The germline V and J ends were trimmed by 1 base and 2 bases, with 15 bases remaining between them. The CDR3 consists of 16 residues. The CDR3: CASSYLFDGVPYEQYF. CDR3 DNA: TGTGCCAGCAGTTACTTGTTTGATGGGGTCCCCTACGAGCAGTACTTC.

The chain employs TRBV7-3 and TRBJ2-5; tentatively, D is TRBD2 (5 bases). Germline CDR1 is SGHTA and CDR2 is FQGTGA. This CDR3 spans 14 amino acids. V was cut by 2 bases and J by 7 bases, with 14 bases left in between. The CDR3 sequence is CASSLEGPRGTQYF. CDR3 nucleotide sequence: TGTGCCAGCAGCTTAGAGGGTCCCCGGGGGACCCAGTACTTC.

This sequence joins TRBV7-8 and TRBJ1-5, with D perhaps matching TRBD1 (6 bases). V was trimmed by 4 bases and J by 3 bases, leaving 22 bases between them. CDR1 SGHVS and CDR2 FQNEAQ come from the germline V gene. The CDR3 covers 18 residues. The CDR3 is CASSSFYRVGSDNQPQHF. CDR3 in DNA: TGTGCCAGCAGCTCGTTCTACAGGGTAGGAAGCGACAATCAGCCCCAGCATTTT.

The chain couples TRBV27 to TRBJ1-1; 7 nucleotides match TRBD1. The CDR3 sequence is 13 residues long. Germline V gene data show CDR1 as MNHEY and CDR2 as SMNVEV (reference sequence). V trimming: 8 bases; J trimming: 1 base; junction bases outside the gene matches: 4. This CDR3 is CASGRGGNTEAFF. The CDR3 bases are TGTGCCAGCGGCAGGGGGGGGAACACTGAAGCTTTCTTT.

This chain connects TRBV9 to TRBJ2-5; D possibly corresponds to TRBD1 (6 bases). The CDR3 runs to 14 residues. V gave up 4 bases and J gave up 4 bases, with 14 bases separating them. CDR1 and CDR2 from the germline V gene are SGDLS and YYNGEE. In DNA form, the CDR3 reads TGTGCCAGCAGCCAAGGAGGCAGGGGAGAGACCCAGTACTTC. Its translation is CASSQGGRGETQYF. Complete variable domain (other parts from reference TRBV9 and TRBJ2-5): DSGVTQTPKHLITATGQRVTLRCSPRSGDLSVYWYQQSLDQGLQFLIQYYNGEERAKGNILERFSAQQFPDLHSELNLSSLELGDSALYFCASSQGGRGETQYFGPGTRLLVL.

CDR3 DNA: TGCGCCAGCAGCCCCGACTCAGGGAGCGGGAGAACCTACGAGCAGTACTTC. Protein product: CASSPDSGSGRTYEQYF. The chain combines TRBV5-1 with TRBJ2-7; 8 bases map to TRBD2. CDR3 size: 17 residues. The germline V gene has CDR1 SGHRS and CDR2 YFSETQ. V gave up 4 bases and J gave up 2 bases; unmatched junction bases: 14.

The chain joins TRBV9 to TRBJ2-1; the D is unclear. V gave up 0 bases and J gave up 4 bases, with 11 bases separating them. CDR1 and CDR2 (germline): SGDLS, YYNGEE. CDR3 length equals 15 residues. CDR3 DNA sequence: TGTGCCAGCAGCGTAGGAAATAGTCTTTACAATGAGCAGTTCTTC. Translated: CASSVGNSLYNEQFF.

The V call is TRBV25-1, the J call TRBJ1-2; D might be TRBD1 (6 bases). Germline V gene data show CDR1 as MGHDK and CDR2 as SYGVNS. CDR3 size: 14 residues. Trimming pared 8 bases from V and 4 bases from J, leaving 17 bases between. The DNA for the CDR3 is TGTGCCAGCCTTGGAGGGGGATGGGCCTATGGCTACACCTTC. Protein: CASLGGGWAYGYTF.

This clone was seen a single time. This chain links TRBV14 with TRBJ2-5; tentatively, D is TRBD1 (6 bases). The V gene lost 3 bases and the J gene lost 1 base, with 9 bases spanning the gap. Germline-derived CDR1 and CDR2 are SGHDN and FVKESK. This CDR3 region has 14 residues. CDR3 bases: TGTGCCAGCAGCCAGTTCAGGGGCCAAGAGACCCAGTACTTC. The encoded protein is CASSQFRGQETQYF.

The CDR3 region is CASSSAYEQYF. CDR3 nucleotide sequence: TGTGCCAGCAGCTCGGCTTACGAGCAGTACTTC. The V gene is TRBV7-7, the J gene TRBJ2-7; D ambiguous. The CDR3 sequence is 11 residues long. V gave up 4 bases and J gave up 4 bases, with 5 bases separating them. CDR1 is SSHAT, CDR2 FNYEAQ, per germline (reference sequence).

The chain recombines TRBV2 with TRBJ2-1, with D possibly being TRBD2 (6 bases). Germline V gene sequence: CDR1 SNHLY, CDR2 FYNNEI. V dropped 6 bases and J dropped 4 bases, with 13 bases sitting between them. This CDR3 comprises 14 residues. In DNA form, the CDR3 reads TGTGCCAGCAGCCTCATACTAGCTTACAATGAGCAGTTCTTC. Translating it yields CASSLILAYNEQFF.

V is TRBV9 and J is TRBJ2-7, with 9 bases lining up with TRBD1. CDR1 is SGDLS and CDR2 is YYNGEE in the germline V gene. J was trimmed by 3 bases and V by 3 bases; bases with no gene match: 10. This CDR3 region has 16 residues. The CDR3 protein is CASSAGDRALNYEQYF. The CDR3 DNA sequence: TGTGCCAGCAGCGCCGGGGACAGGGCCCTAAACTACGAGCAGTACTTC.

This clone has just one count. The chain has TRBV10-2 and TRBJ2-3; D is uncertain. Germline V gene sequence: CDR1 WSHSY, CDR2 SAAADI. Deletions cut 8 bases from V and 11 bases from J, with 17 bases between. The CDR3 sequence is 12 residues long. The CDR3: CASGYKGAEQYF. For the CDR3, the DNA is TGCGCCAGCGGGTACAAGGGTGCTGAGCAGTATTTT.

The chain uses TRBV7-2 and TRBJ2-7, with D perhaps being TRBD1 or TRBD2 (5 bases each). The V gene's germline CDR1 is SGHTA and CDR2 FQGNSA. This CDR3 comprises 13 residues. V gave up 4 bases and J gave up 4 bases, with 11 bases separating them. CDR3 protein: CASSSGPPYEQYF. The CDR3, as DNA: TGTGCCAGCAGCTCGGGACCCCCGTACGAGCAGTACTTC.

This chain links TRBV5-1 with TRBJ2-7, with 7 bases identical to TRBD1. Germline V gives CDR1 SGHRS, CDR2 YFSETQ. The J segment lost 4 bases and the V segment lost 0 bases, leaving 7 bases of the junction unmatched. The CDR3 totals 15 residues. The CDR3 bases are TGCGCCAGCAGCTTGGGGGACAGCCCCGCTTACGAGCAGTACTTC. Amino acids: CASSLGDSPAYEQYF.

V is TRBV4-1 and J is TRBJ1-1; D is unresolved. There are 14 residues in the CDR3. Germline V gene lookup returns CDR1 MGHRA and CDR2 YSYEKL. Trimming took 2 bases from V and 7 from J, leaving 14 bases between them. CDR3 nucleotides: TGCGCCAGCAGCCAACCATTAGGAAGGGTTGAAGCTTTCTTT. Translating it yields CASSQPLGRVEAFF.

This clone was detected many times. This chain connects TRBV5-6 to TRBJ2-5, with D hard to call. CDR3 size: 15 residues. Germline assignment: CDR1 SGHDT and CDR2 YYEEEE. Trimming removed 4 bases at V and 2 bases at J, with 15 bases between. The CDR3 nucleotides are TGTGCCAGCAGCCGGTGGGGTGCGAAACAAGAGACCCAGTACTTC. It is translated as CASSRWGAKQETQYF.

At least ten counts were recorded for this clone. The chain combines TRBV28 with TRBJ1-1; D is ambiguous. The CDR3 extends over 14 amino acids. Looked up from germline, CDR1 is MDHEN and CDR2 is SYDVKM. V lost 3 bases, J lost 1 base, and 9 bases lay in between. CDR3 in amino acids: CASSFTRGNTEAFF. The CDR3 DNA reads TGTGCCAGCAGTTTTACGAGAGGGAACACTGAAGCTTTCTTT.

The V gene is TRBV30, the J gene TRBJ1-2; D is unresolved. Looked up from germline, CDR1 is GTSNPN and CDR2 is SVGIG (reference sequence). This CDR3 is built from 11 residues. With 4 bases removed from V and 2 bases from J, the gap between germline ends came to 5 bases. The CDR3 bases are TGTGCCTGGAATTCCAACTATGGCTACACCTTC. Protein: CAWNSNYGYTF.

V is TRBV6-1 and J is TRBJ2-7; 7 nucleotides line up with TRBD2. The CDR3 extends over 14 amino acids. The V and J ends lost 5 bases and 0 bases, in that order; junction bases with no gene match: 4. Germline-derived CDR1 and CDR2 are MNHNS and SASEGT. The CDR3 sequence is CASSPGTNSYEQYF. The CDR3 coding sequence is TGTGCCAGCAGTCCCGGGACTAACTCCTACGAGCAGTACTTC.

This chain connects TRBV28 to TRBJ2-5, with D unclear. The V end was cut by 1 base, the J end by 1 base, with 7 bases between. This CDR3 contains 14 residues. Germline V gene sequence: CDR1 MDHEN, CDR2 SYDVKM. CDR3 amino acids: CASSLSGFQETQYF. CDR3 in DNA: TGTGCCAGCAGTTTATCGGGCTTCCAAGAGACCCAGTACTTC.

This chain uses TRBV19 with TRBJ2-7, with 9 nucleotides matching TRBD2. V lost 3 bases to trimming and J lost 4 bases; unmatched junction nucleotides: 7. The CDR3 has 15 residues. CDR1 and CDR2 from the germline V gene are LNHDA and SQIVND (reference sequence). CDR3 DNA: TGTGCCAGTAGTATGACTAGCGGTACCTATTACGAGCAGTACTTC. The encoded protein is CASSMTSGTYYEQYF.

This clone was counted a few times. The chain couples TRBV29-1 to TRBJ2-5, with D possibly called TRBD1 or TRBD2 (5 bases each). This CDR3 is built from 11 residues. Germline V gene data show CDR1 as SQVTM and CDR2 as ANQGSEA. V was cut by 7 bases and J by 11 bases, with 17 bases left in between. This chain's CDR3 is CSAFLRGEQYF. The CDR3 region has the DNA TGCAGCGCTTTCCTCCGAGGGGAGCAGTACTTC.

This clone appeared a single time. The chain combines TRBV4-1 with TRBJ2-1, with 11 positions matching TRBD2. Germline values: CDR1 MGHRA, CDR2 YSYEKL. CDR3 length: 17 amino acids. Losses at the gene ends were 5 bases for V and 2 bases for J; bases not matched to a gene: 8. The CDR3 DNA reads as TGCGCCAGCAGCGAAGCACAGGGACTAGCGGCCTACAATGAGCAGTTCTTC. It is translated as CASSEAQGLAAYNEQFF.

V is TRBV11-2 and J is TRBJ2-5; D is undetermined. There are 16 residues in the CDR3. CDR1 is SGHAT and CDR2 is FQNNGV in the germline V gene. V was trimmed by 6 bases and J by 5 bases, leaving 22 bases between them. CDR3 bases: TGTGCCAGCAGTTACTACGACACGGACGTTTGGGAGACCCAGTACTTC. This codes for CASSYYDTDVWETQYF.